This T cell receptor beta chain was recovered during a study of T cells in Graves' hyperthyroidism and ophthalmopathy. Study as a whole: At initial diagnosis, before any treatment had begun, peripheral blood was obtained. Overall study findings and caveats: Separating ophthalmopathy from stable hyperthyroidism was achieved by a 13 V-J model. Blood also showed most of the thyroid clonotypes that were expanded above 0.001.

Amplification of TCR beta CDR3 regions was performed using RNA transcripts as template. Researchers ran a first-round RT-PCR on the TCR CDR3 using the HTBI primer set. TCRdb called the multiplex PCR reads again in MiXCR, with one record for every CDR3 protein. Of about 400,000 distinct CDR3 sequences in the sample, around 16% were seen once. About this clonotype: Its antigen is still unknown.

Per the germline V gene, CDR1 is SGHRS and CDR2 is YFSETQ. V was clipped by 4 bases and J by 8 bases, with 18 bases between them. This CDR3 is built from 14 residues. The chain recombines TRBV5-1 with TRBJ1-2; D is undetermined. Material for sequencing was blood. This TCR was recovered from a woman aged 18-29 years with Graves' hyperthyroidism. CDR3 nucleotides: TGCGCCAGCAGCCAGAGCTTATACCCGGAGGGCTACACCTTC. It encodes CASSQSLYPEGYTF. Combining the CDR3 with reference TRBV5-1 and TRBJ1-2 gives the whole variable domain KAGVTQTPRYLIKTRGQQVTLSCSPISGHRSVSWYQQTPGQGLQFLFEYFSETQRNKGNFPGRFSGRQFSNSRSEMNVSTLELGDSALYLCASSQSLYPEGYTFGSGTRLTVV.